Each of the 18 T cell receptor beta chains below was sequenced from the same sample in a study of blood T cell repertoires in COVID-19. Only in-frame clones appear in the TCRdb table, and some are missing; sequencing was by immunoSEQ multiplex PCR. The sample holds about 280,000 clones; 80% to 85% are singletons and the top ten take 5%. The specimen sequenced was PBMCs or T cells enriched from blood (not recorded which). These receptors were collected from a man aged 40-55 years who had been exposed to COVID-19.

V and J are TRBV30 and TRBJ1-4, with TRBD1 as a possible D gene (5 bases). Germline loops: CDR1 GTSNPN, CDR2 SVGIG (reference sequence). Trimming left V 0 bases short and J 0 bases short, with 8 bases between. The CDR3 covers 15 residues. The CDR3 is CAWSVQVATNEKLFF. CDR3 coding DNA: TGTGCCTGGAGTGTACAGGTAGCAACTAATGAAAAACTGTTTTTT.

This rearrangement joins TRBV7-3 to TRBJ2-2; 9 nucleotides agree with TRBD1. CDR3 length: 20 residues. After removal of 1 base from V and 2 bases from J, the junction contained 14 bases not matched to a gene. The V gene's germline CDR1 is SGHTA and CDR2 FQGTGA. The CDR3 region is CASSLRRTGDVQLNTGELFF. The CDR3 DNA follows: TGTGCCAGCAGCTTAAGGAGGACAGGGGACGTTCAATTAAACACCGGGGAGCTGTTTTTT.

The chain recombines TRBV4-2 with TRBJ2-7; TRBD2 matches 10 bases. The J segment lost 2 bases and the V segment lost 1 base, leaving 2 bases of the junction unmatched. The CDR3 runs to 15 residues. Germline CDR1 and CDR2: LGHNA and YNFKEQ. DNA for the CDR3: TGTGCCAGCAGCCAAGGGACTAGCGGAACCTACGAGCAGTACTTC. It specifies CASSQGTSGTYEQYF.

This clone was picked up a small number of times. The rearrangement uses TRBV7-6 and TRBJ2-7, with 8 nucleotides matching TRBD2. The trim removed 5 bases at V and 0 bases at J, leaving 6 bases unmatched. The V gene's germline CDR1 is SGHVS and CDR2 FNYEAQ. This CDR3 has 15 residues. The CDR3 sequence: CASSRGGTSSYEQYF. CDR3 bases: TGTGCCAGCAGCCGGGGGGGGACTAGCTCCTACGAGCAGTACTTC.

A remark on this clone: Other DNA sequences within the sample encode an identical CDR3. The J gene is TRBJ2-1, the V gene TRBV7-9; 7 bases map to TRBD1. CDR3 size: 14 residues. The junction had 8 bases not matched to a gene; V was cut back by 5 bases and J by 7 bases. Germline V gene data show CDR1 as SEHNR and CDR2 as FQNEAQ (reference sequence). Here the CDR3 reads CASSLETGANEQFF. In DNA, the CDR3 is TGTGCCAGCAGCCTGGAAACAGGGGCGAATGAGCAGTTCTTC.

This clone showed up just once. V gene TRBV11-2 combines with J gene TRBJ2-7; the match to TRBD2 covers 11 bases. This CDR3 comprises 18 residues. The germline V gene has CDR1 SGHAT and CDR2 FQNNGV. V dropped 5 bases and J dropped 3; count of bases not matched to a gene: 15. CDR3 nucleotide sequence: TGTGCCAGCAGCCCTCGTGGAGCCGGGACTAGCGGCAACTACGAGCAGTACTTC. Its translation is CASSPRGAGTSGNYEQYF.

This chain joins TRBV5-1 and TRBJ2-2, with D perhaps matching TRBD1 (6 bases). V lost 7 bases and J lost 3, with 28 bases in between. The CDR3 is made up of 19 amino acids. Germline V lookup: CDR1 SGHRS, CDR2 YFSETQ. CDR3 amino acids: CASYSSRGHGNVDTGELFF. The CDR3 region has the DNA TGCGCCAGCTATTCGTCCAGGGGACACGGCAATGTGGACACCGGGGAGCTGTTTTTT.

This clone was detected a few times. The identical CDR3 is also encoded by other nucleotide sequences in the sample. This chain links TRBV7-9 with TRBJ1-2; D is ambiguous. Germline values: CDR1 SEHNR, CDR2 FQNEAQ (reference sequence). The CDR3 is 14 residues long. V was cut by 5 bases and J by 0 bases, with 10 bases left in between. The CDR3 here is CASSLGGTNYGYTF. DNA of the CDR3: TGTGCCAGCAGCCTTGGAGGAACTAACTATGGCTACACCTTC.

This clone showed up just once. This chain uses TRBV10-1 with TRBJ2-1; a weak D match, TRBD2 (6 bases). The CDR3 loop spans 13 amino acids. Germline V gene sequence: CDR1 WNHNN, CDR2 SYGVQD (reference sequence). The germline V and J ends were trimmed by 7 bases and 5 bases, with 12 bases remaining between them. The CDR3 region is CASIAEENNEQFF. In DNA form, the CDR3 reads TGCGCCAGCATAGCGGAGGAAAACAATGAGCAGTTCTTC.

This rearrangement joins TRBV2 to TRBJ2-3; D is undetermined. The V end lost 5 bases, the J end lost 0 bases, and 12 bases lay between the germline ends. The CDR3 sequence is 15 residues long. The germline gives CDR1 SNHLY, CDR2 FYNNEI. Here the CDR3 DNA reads TGTGCCAGCAGTCCGACTCCACTCAGCACAGATACGCAGTATTTT. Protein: CASSPTPLSTDTQYF. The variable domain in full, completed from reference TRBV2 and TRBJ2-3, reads EPEVTQTPSHQVTQMGQEVILRCVPISNHLYFYWYRQILGQKVEFLVSFYNNEISEKSEIFDDQFSVERPDGSNFTLKIRSTKLEDSAMYFCASSPTPLSTDTQYFGPGTRLTVL.

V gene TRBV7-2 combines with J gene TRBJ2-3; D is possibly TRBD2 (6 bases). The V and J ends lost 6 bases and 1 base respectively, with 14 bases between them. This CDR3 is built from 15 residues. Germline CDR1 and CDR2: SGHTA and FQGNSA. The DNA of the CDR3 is TGTGCCAGCAGGCAGACTAGTCTGGGCACAGATACGCAGTATTTT. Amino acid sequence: CASRQTSLGTDTQYF.

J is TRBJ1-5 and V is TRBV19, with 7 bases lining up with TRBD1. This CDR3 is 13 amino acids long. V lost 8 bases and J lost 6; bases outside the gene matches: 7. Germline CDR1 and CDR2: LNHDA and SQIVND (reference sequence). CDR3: CASDEDRFQPQHF. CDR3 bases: TGTGCCAGTGATGAGGACAGGTTTCAGCCCCAGCATTTT.

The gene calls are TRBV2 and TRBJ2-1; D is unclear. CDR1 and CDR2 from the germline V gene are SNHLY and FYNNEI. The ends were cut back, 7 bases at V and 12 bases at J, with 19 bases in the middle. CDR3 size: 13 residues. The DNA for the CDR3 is TGTGCCAGCACCCCCAATCATAGCCAATGGCAGTTCTTC. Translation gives CASTPNHSQWQFF.

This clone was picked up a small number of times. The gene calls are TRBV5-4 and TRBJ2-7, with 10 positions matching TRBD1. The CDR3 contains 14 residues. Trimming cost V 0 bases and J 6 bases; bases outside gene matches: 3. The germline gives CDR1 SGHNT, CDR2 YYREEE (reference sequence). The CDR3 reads CASSLGDRGREQYF. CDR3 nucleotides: TGTGCCAGCAGCTTGGGTGACAGGGGGCGCGAGCAGTACTTC. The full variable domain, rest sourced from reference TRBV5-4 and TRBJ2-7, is ETGVTQSPTHLIKTRGQQVTLRCSSQSGHNTVSWYQQALGQGPQFIFQYYREEENGRGNFPPRFSGLQFPNYSSELNVNALELDDSALYLCASSLGDRGREQYFGPGTRLTVT.

The CDR3 DNA is TGCGCCAGCAGCACTAGGGACAGGGCGGCAGATACGCAGTATTTT. This codes for CASSTRDRAADTQYF. V usage is TRBV5-1 and J usage is TRBJ2-3; 9 positions agree with TRBD1. Germline V gene sequence: CDR1 SGHRS, CDR2 YFSETQ. V lost 4 bases and J lost 4; bases outside the gene matches: 7. This CDR3 is built from 15 residues.

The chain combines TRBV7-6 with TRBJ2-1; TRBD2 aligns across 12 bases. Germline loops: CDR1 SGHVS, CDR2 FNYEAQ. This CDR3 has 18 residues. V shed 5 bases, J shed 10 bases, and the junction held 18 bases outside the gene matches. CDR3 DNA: TGTGCCAGCAGCCTCACCGTTCAGACTAGCGGGAGACCAAGGGAGCAGTTCTTC. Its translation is CASSLTVQTSGRPREQFF.

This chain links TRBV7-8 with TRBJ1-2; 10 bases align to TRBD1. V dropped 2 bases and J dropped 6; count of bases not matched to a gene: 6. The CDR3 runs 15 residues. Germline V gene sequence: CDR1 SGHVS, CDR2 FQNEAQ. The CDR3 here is CASSLSGTGDDGYTF. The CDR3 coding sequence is TGTGCCAGCAGCTTAAGTGGGACAGGGGATGATGGCTACACCTTC.

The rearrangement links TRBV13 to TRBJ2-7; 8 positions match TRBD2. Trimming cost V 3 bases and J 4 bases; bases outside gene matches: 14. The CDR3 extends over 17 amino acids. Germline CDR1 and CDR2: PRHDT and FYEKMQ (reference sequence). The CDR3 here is CASSFKPGSGNWYEQYF. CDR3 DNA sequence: TGTGCCAGCAGCTTCAAACCTGGTAGCGGGAACTGGTACGAGCAGTACTTC.